What follows describes a single TCR beta chain. Its antigen remains unknown. Germline V gives CDR1 SQVTM, CDR2 ANQGSEA. V gave up 7 bases and J gave up 6 bases; unmatched junction bases: 3. This CDR3 has 14 amino acids. The data originate from a study of beta chain features in type 1 diabetes. Study-wide background: All of the samples together had more than 95 million sorted cells examined.

Study findings and constraints: Shorter TCRB CDR3s, moderately but significantly so, marked every one of the four CD4+ subsets in Type 1 diabetes patients.

Every bit of the isolated RNA underwent reverse transcription, so sequencing read expressed TCRB transcripts. Clones were read by immunoSEQ multiplex PCR, and TCRdb kept only the in-frame ones, dropping some. The sample has roughly 180,000 clones; approximately 13% are singletons. Sequenced input: central memory CD4+ T cells from blood. The sequence was collected from a woman aged 18-30 years in good health. The gene calls are TRBV29-1 and TRBJ2-1; 16 nucleotides line up with TRBD2. CDR3 sequence reads: CSGGLAGGPNEQFF. DNA of the CDR3: TGCAGCGGGGGACTAGCGGGAGGGCCCAATGAGCAGTTCTTC.